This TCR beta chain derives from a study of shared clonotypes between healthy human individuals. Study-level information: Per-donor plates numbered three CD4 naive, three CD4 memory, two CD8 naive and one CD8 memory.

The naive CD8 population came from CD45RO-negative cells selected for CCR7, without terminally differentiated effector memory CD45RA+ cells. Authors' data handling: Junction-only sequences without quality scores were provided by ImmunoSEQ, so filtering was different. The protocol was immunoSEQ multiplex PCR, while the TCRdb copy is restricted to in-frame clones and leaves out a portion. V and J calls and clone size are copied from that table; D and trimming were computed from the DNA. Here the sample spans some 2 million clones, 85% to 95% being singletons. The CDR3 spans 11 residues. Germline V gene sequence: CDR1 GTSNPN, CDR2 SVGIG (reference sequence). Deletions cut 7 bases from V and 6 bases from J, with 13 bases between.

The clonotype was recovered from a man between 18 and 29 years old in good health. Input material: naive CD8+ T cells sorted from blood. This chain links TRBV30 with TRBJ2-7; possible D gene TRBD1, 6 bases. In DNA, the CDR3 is TGTGCCTCCTTACAGGGCCCCGAGCAGTACTTC. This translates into CASLQGPEQYF.